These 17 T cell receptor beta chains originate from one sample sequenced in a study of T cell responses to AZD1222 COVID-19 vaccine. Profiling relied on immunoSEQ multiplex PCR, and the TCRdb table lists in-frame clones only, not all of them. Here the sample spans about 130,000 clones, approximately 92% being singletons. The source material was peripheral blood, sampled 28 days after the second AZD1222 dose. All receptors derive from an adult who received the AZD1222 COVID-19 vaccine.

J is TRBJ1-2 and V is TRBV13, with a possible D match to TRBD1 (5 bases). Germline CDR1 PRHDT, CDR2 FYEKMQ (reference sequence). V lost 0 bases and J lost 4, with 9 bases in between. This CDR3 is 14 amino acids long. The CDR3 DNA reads TGTGCCAGCAGCTTAGGGACAGCGCTCTATGGCTACACCTTC. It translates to CASSLGTALYGYTF.

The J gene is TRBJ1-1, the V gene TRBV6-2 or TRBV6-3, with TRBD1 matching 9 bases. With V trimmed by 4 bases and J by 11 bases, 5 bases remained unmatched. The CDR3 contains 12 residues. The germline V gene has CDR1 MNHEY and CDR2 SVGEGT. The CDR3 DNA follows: TGTGCCAGCAGTTCCTACAGGGGGCTGGCTTTCTTT. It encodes CASSSYRGLAFF.

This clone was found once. CDR3 in amino acids: CASSLNQETQYF. CDR3 sequence (DNA): TGTGCCAGCAGTTTAAACCAAGAGACCCAGTACTTC. The chain employs TRBV12-3 or TRBV12-4 and TRBJ2-5; D unclear. The V gene lost 2 bases and the J gene lost 0 bases, with 1 base spanning the gap. The CDR3 loop spans 12 amino acids.

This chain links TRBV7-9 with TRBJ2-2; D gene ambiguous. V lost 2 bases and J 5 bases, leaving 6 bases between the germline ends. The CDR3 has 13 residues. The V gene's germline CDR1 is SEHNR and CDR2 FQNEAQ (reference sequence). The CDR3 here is CASSLSGTGELFF. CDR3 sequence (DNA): TGTGCCAGCAGCTTAAGTGGGACCGGGGAGCTGTTTTTT.

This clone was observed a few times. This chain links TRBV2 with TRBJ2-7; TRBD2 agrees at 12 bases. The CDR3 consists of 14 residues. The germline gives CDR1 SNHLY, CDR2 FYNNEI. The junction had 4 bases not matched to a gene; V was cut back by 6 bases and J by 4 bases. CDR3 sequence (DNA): TGTGCCAGCAGCCCCGGGACTAGCGGGTACGAGCAGTACTTC. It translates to CASSPGTSGYEQYF.

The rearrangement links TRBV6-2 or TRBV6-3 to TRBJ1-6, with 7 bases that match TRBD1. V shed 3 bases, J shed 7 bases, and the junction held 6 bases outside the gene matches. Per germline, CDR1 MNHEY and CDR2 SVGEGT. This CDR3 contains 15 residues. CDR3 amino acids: CASSYSGQTNSPLHF. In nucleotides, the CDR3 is TGTGCCAGCAGTTATTCGGGACAGACAAATTCACCCCTCCACTTT.

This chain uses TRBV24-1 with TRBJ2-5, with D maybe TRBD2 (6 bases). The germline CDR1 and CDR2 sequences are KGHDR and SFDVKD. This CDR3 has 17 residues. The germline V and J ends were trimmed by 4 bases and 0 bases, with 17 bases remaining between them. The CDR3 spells CATSDQSGTQDQETQYF. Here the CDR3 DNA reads TGTGCCACCAGTGACCAATCCGGGACTCAAGACCAAGAGACCCAGTACTTC.

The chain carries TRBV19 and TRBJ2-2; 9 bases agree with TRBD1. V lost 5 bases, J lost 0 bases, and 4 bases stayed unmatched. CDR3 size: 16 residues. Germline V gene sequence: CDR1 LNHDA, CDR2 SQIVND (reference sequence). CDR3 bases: TGTGCCAGTAGTGGGGGGACAGGGACGAACACCGGGGAGCTGTTTTTT. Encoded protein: CASSGGTGTNTGELFF.

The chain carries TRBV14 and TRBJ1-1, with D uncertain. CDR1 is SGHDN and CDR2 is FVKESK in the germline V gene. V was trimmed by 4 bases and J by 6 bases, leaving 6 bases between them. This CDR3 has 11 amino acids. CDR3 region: CASSLVSEAFF. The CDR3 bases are TGTGCCAGCAGCCTCGTCTCTGAAGCTTTCTTT.

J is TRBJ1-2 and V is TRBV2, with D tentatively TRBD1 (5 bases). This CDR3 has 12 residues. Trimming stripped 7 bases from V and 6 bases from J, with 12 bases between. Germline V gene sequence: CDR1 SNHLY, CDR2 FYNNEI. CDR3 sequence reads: CASNGRVDGYTF. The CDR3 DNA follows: TGTGCCAGCAACGGCAGGGTGGATGGCTACACCTTC.

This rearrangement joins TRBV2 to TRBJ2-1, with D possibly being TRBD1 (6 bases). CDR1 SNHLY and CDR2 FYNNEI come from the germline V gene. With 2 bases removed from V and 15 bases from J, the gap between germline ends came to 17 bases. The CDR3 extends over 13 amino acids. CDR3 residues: CASSELLQGHLFF. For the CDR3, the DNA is TGTGCCAGCAGTGAACTTCTCCAGGGACATTTGTTCTTC.

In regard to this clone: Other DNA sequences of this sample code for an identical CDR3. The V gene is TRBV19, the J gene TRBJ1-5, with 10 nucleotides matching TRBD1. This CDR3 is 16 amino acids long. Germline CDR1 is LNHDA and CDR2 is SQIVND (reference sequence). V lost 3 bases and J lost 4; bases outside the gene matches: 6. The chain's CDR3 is CASSIPGQGPNQPQHF. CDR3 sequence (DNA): TGTGCCAGTAGTATCCCGGGACAGGGGCCTAATCAGCCCCAGCATTTT.

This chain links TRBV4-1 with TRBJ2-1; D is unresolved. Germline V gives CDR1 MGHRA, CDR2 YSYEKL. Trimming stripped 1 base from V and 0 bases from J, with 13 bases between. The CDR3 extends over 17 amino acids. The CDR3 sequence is CASSQVDLGISYNEQFF. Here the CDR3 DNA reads TGCGCCAGCAGCCAAGTCGATTTGGGAATCTCCTACAATGAGCAGTTCTTC.

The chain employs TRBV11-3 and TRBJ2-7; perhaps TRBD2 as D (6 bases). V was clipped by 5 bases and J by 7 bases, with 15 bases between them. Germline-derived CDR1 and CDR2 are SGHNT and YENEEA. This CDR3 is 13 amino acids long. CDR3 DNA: TGTGCCAGCAGCCCCCGTAGGGGAGGAGAGCAGTACTTC. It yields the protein CASSPRRGGEQYF. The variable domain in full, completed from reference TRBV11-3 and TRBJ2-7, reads EAGVVQSPRYKIIEKKQPVAFWCNPISGHNTLYWYLQNLGQGPELLIRYENEEAVDDSQLPKDRFSAERLKGVDSTLKIQPAELGDSAVYLCASSPRRGGEQYFGPGTRLTVT.

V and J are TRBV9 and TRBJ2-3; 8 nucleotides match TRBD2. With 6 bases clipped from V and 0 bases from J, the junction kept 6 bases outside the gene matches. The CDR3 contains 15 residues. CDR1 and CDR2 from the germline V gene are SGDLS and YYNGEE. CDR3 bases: TGTGCCAGCAACCCTAGCGGGTCTAGCACAGATACGCAGTATTTT. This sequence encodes CASNPSGSSTDTQYF.

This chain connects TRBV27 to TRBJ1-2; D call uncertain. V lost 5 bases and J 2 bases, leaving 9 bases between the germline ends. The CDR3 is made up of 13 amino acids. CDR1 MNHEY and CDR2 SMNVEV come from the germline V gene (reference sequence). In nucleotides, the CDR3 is TGTGCCAGCAGTCCCGGACTGAACTATGGCTACACCTTC. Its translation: CASSPGLNYGYTF.

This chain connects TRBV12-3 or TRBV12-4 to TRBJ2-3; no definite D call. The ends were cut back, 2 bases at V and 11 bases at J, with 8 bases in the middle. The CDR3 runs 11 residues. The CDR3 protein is CASSLKGEQYF. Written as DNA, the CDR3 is TGTGCCAGCAGTTTAAAGGGCGAGCAGTATTTT.